These T cell receptor beta chains were read from a single sample in a study of beta chain features in type 1 diabetes. Assay used: immunoSEQ multiplex PCR; TCRdb lists only in-frame clones, some missing. Here the sample spans roughly 150,000 clones, 63% being singletons. Material for sequencing was naive CD4+ T cells from blood. The receptors were sampled from a man aged 30 to 45 with type 1 diabetes. CDR3s include the opening cysteine and the closing phenylalanine or tryptophan.

>TRBV6-5|TRBJ2-6
CASSYSTSGANVLTF
>TRBV18|TRBJ2-7
CASSPGRGGEQYF
>TRBV20-1|TRBJ2-5
CVQVREETQYF
>TRBV7-7|TRBJ2-5
CASSLVGTGQETQYF
>TRBV9|TRBJ2-3
CASSVAKDTQYF
>TRBV29-1|TRBJ1-1
CSVVLIRGGEAFF
>TRBV29-1|TRBJ1-1
CSVEAGGGTEAFF
>TRBV9|TRBJ2-7
CASSVELLSYEQYF
>TRBV30|TRBJ2-7
CAWSWGAYEQYF
>TRBV7-9|TRBJ1-6
CASSLAGTGGLGNSPLHF
>TRBV11-2|TRBJ2-7
CASSLDITGYEQYF
>TRBV29-1|TRBJ2-5
CSVRWVQGGIETQYF
>TRBV29-1|TRBJ2-3
CSSYGGPTDTQYF
>TRBV27|TRBJ2-6
CASSSPAGQGATGANVLTF
>TRBV2|TRBJ1-4
CASKEGQPAEKLFF
>TRBV7-9|TRBJ2-7
CASSLAAAAFYEQYF
>TRBV9|TRBJ2-3
CASSSRHFTDTQYF
>TRBV7-2|TRBJ1-5
CASSSSGKNQPQHF
>TRBV7-2|TRBJ1-1
CASSPFSHGTNTEAFF
>TRBV6-6|TRBJ2-6
CASSISGANVLTF
>TRBV28|TRBJ2-7
CASNKGYEQYF
>TRBV9|TRBJ2-3
CASSPRGIADTQYF
>TRBV2|TRBJ2-1
CASRSAGDNEQFF
>TRBV5-4|TRBJ2-2
CASSLAEPGELFF
>TRBV30|TRBJ1-5
CAWSQQGAGQPQHF
>TRBV12-5|TRBJ2-1
CASGVDYNEQFF
>TRBV30|TRBJ1-4
CAYKTGFATNEKLFF
>TRBV4-3|TRBJ2-7
CASSQDRLAGVYEQYF